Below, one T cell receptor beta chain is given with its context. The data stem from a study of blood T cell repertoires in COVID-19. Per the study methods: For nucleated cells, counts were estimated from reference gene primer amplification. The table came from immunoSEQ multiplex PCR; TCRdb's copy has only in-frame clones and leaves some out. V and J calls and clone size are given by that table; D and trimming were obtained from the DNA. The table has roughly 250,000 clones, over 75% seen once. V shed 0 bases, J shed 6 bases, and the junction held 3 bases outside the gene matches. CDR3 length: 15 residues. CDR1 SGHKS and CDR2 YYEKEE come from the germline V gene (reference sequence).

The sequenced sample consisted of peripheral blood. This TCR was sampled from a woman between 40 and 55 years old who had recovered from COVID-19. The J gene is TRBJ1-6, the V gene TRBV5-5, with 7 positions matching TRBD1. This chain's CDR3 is CASSLAPGGNSPLHF. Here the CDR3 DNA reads TGTGCCAGCAGCTTGGCTCCAGGGGGTAATTCACCCCTCCACTTT. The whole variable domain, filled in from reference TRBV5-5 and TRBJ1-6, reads DAGVTQSPTHLIKTRGQQVTLRCSPISGHKSVSWYQQVLGQGPQFIFQYYEKEERGRGNFPDRFSARQFPNYSSELNVNALLLGDSALYLCASSLAPGGNSPLHFGNGTRLTVT.